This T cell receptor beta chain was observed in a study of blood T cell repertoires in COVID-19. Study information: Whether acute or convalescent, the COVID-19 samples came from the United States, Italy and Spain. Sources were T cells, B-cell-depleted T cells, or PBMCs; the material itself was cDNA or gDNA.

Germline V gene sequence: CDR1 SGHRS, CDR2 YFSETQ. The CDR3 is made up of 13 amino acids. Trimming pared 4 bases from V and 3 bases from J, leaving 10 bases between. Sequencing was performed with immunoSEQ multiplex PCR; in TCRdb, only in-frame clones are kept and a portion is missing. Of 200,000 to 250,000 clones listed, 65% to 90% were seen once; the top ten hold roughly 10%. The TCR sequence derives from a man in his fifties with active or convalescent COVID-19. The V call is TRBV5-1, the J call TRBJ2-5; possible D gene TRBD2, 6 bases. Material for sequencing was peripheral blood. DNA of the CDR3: TGCGCCAGCAGCGCGGGACTGGAAGAGACCCAGTACTTC. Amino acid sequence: CASSAGLEETQYF.